This T cell receptor beta chain came from a study of T-cell memory formation after mild COVID-19. MiXCR, applied by TCRdb to the 5' RACE reads, yields one record per CDR3 protein. The sample holds hundreds of thousands of distinct CDR3 sequences, 20% to 25% seen once. CDR3 size: 15 residues. Looked up from germline, CDR1 is SEHNR and CDR2 is FQNEAQ (reference sequence). V was pared by 1 base and J by 6 bases, with 4 bases of the junction left unmatched. This sequence joins TRBV7-9 and TRBJ2-7; 12 bases match TRBD2. The clonotype was recovered from an adult woman who had mild COVID-19 (a few samples of this study predate the infection). Cell type and time point are not known. Material for sequencing was PBMCs or a T cell subset sorted from them (not recorded which). This chain's CDR3 is CASSLVALAGGEQYF. The CDR3 DNA reads TGTGCCAGCAGCTTAGTGGCACTAGCGGGAGGCGAGCAGTACTTC.